Following are 8 T cell receptor beta chains from one sample sequenced in a study of blood T cell repertoires in COVID-19. Only in-frame clones appear in the TCRdb table, and some are missing; sequencing was by immunoSEQ multiplex PCR. The profile covers under 200,000 clones, with roughly 80% appearing a single time and about 15% taken by the ten largest. Sequenced sample: peripheral blood. The receptor set was obtained from a woman aged 70 to 79 with COVID-19, enrolled during active disease.

The chain recombines TRBV9 with TRBJ1-6; possibly TRBD1 for D (5 bases). Germline loops: CDR1 SGDLS, CDR2 YYNGEE. Trimming removed 4 bases from V and 13 bases from J, with 18 bases in between. This CDR3 is built from 14 residues. The CDR3 sequence is CASSPSQGGGPLHF. The CDR3 DNA is TGTGCCAGCAGCCCGAGTCAGGGAGGAGGGCCCCTCCACTTT.

This clone has just a few counts. V gene TRBV2 combines with J gene TRBJ1-2; D uncertain. The CDR3 consists of 15 residues. The V end lost 3 bases, the J end lost 8 bases, and 19 bases lay between the germline ends. In germline, CDR1 is SNHLY, CDR2 FYNNEI. The CDR3 is CASSEDGYPTMGYTF. DNA for the CDR3: TGTGCCAGCAGTGAGGACGGATACCCGACTATGGGCTACACCTTC.

V is TRBV20-1 and J is TRBJ2-1; D gene ambiguous. Germline CDR1 is DFQATT and CDR2 is SNEGSKA (reference sequence). Trimming left V 3 bases short and J 6 bases short, with 15 bases between. The CDR3 is made up of 14 amino acids. CDR3 coding DNA: TGCAGTGCTAGTGCCAGCGACTCCACCAATGAGCAGTTCTTC. Amino acids: CSASASDSTNEQFF.

This rearrangement joins TRBV19 to TRBJ2-7; 9 bases are a match to TRBD1. Looked up from germline, CDR1 is LNHDA and CDR2 is SQIVND (reference sequence). The CDR3 is made up of 13 amino acids. With V trimmed by 7 bases and J by 5 bases, 6 bases remained unmatched. CDR3 amino acids: CASNWGQGNEQYF. Written as DNA, the CDR3 is TGTGCCAGTAACTGGGGACAGGGCAACGAGCAGTACTTC.

There are a few counts of this clone. The chain carries TRBV5-1 and TRBJ2-1; D is undetermined. The germline V gene encodes CDR1 SGHRS and CDR2 YFSETQ. The CDR3 totals 13 residues. V lost 4 bases, J lost 5 bases, and 10 bases lay in between. As DNA, the CDR3 is TGCGCCAGCAGCCCAGACATTAACAATGAGCAGTTCTTC. It encodes CASSPDINNEQFF.

The chain combines TRBV2 with TRBJ1-5; perhaps TRBD1 as D (5 bases). V was shortened by 2 bases and J by 2 bases, with 10 bases between the two germline ends. Germline V gene data show CDR1 as SNHLY and CDR2 as FYNNEI. This CDR3 is 15 amino acids long. CDR3 protein: CASSETQVGNQPQHF. CDR3 DNA sequence: TGTGCCAGCAGTGAAACACAGGTGGGCAATCAGCCCCAGCATTTT. The full variable domain, in which reference TRBV2 and TRBJ1-5 provide the parts outside the CDR3, is EPEVTQTPSHQVTQMGQEVILRCVPISNHLYFYWYRQILGQKVEFLVSFYNNEISEKSEIFDDQFSVERPDGSNFTLKIRSTKLEDSAMYFCASSETQVGNQPQHFGDGTRLSIL.

The chain links TRBV12-3 or TRBV12-4 to TRBJ1-2, with 8 bases fitting TRBD1. This CDR3 is 13 amino acids long. V gave up 6 bases and J gave up 6 bases; unmatched junction bases: 6. The CDR3 loop is CASSPTGGHGYTF. CDR3 in DNA: TGTGCCAGCAGCCCTACAGGGGGTCATGGCTACACCTTC.

The chain has TRBV5-4 and TRBJ2-5, with 13 bases fitting TRBD2. Trimming at V came to 4 bases and at J to 3 bases, leaving 3 bases not matched to a gene. The CDR3 is 15 residues long. Germline CDR1 reads SGHNT; CDR2 reads YYREEE (reference sequence). The CDR3 reads CASSRGLAGEETQYF. DNA of the CDR3: TGTGCCAGCAGCCGAGGACTAGCGGGAGAAGAGACCCAGTACTTC.